The 23 T cell receptor beta chains listed next were all sequenced from one sample in a study of CD8+CD57+ T cells in acquired aplastic anemia. Profiles of TCR beta VDJ and CDR3 were generated from a genomic DNA template. In TCRdb, the reads were re-called with MiXCR into one record per CDR3 protein. Of approximately 180,000 distinct CDR3 sequences listed, roughly 48% are singletons. Flow cytometry had shown expanded CD8+CD57+ cells in the patients chosen for sequencing. Sequencing was done on a sample of sorted CD4+, CD8+, or CD8+CD57+ T cells (not recorded which) from PBMCs. These receptor sequences come from a human donor with aplastic anemia.

Details on this clonotype: At one of its ends the junction is not consistent with the germline gene, which may arise from a read error. The rearrangement uses TRBV10-2 and TRBJ2-5, with 10 bases that match TRBD2. Looked up from germline, CDR1 is WSHSY and CDR2 is SAAADI. This CDR3 contains 13 residues. CDR3 region: CANSGGPQETQYF. The CDR3 DNA reads TGTGCTAATAGCGGGGGGCCACAAGAGACCCAGTACTTC.

The chain links TRBV7-2 to TRBJ2-7, with D perhaps being TRBD1 or TRBD2 (5 bases each). This CDR3 comprises 12 residues. The V end lost 5 bases, the J end lost 6 bases, and 11 bases lay between the germline ends. Germline values: CDR1 SGHTA, CDR2 FQGNSA. As DNA, the CDR3 is TGTGCCAGCAGCGCCACAGGACTCGAGCAGTACTTC. Protein: CASSATGLEQYF.

In this sample, this clonotype is medium-sized. The gene calls are TRBV2 and TRBJ1-6; weak D call: TRBD1 (6 bases). V was clipped by 4 bases and J by 6 bases, with 13 bases between them. Germline V gene sequence: CDR1 SNHLY, CDR2 FYNNEI. The CDR3 has 15 residues. The CDR3, as DNA: TGTGCCAGCAGTGGATTACAGGGTTCTAATTCACCCCTCCACTTT. Its protein product is CASSGLQGSNSPLHF.

The chain recombines TRBV10-2 with TRBJ2-1, with a possible D match to TRBD1 (8 bases). The CDR3 sequence is 16 residues long. V dropped 3 bases and J dropped 8 bases, with 20 bases sitting between them. Germline V gene lookup returns CDR1 WSHSY and CDR2 SAAADI. The CDR3 spells CASSDPTGGGQDEQFF. CDR3 in DNA: TGCGCCAGCAGTGATCCCACGGGCGGGGGACAGGATGAGCAGTTCTTC.

The chain combines TRBV10-2 with TRBJ2-7; 7 bases line up with TRBD2. V shed 7 bases and J 7 bases; nucleotides not matched to a gene: 10. CDR1 WSHSY and CDR2 SAAADI come from the germline V gene. The CDR3 runs 13 residues. The CDR3 sequence is CASTRDGGGEQYF. The CDR3 coding sequence is TGCGCCAGCACCAGAGACGGGGGAGGGGAGCAGTACTTC.

This clonotype was detected only a few times. The gene calls are TRBV5-6 and TRBJ2-1; D tentatively reads TRBD1 or TRBD2 (5 bases each). This CDR3 is built from 16 residues. Germline V CDR1 and CDR2: SGHDT, YYEEEE. Trimming left V 4 bases short and J 5 bases short, with 19 bases between. As DNA, the CDR3 is TGTGCCAGCAGCCACCGGGGCGCCGTAAGCGACAATGAGCAGTTCTTC. It is translated as CASSHRGAVSDNEQFF.

This clonotype was seen a few times. V usage is TRBV10-3 and J usage is TRBJ2-5; D is perhaps TRBD1 (6 bases). Trimming pared 5 bases from V and 3 bases from J, leaving 13 bases between. Germline V gene sequence: CDR1 ENHRY, CDR2 SYGVKD. This CDR3 comprises 14 residues. The CDR3 region has the DNA TGTGCCATCAGTCTCTCACAGGGTGAAGAGACCCAGTACTTC. Translated: CAISLSQGEETQYF.

The chain combines TRBV12-3 or TRBV12-4 with TRBJ1-4; tentative D call: TRBD1 (5 bases). V was clipped by 4 bases and J by 15 bases, with 21 bases between them. The CDR3 spans 14 residues. The CDR3 sequence is CASSSGRVSSGMFF. As DNA, the CDR3 is TGTGCCAGCAGTTCGGGCAGGGTCTCTTCGGGAATGTTTTTT.

This clonotype was observed a handful of times. This chain joins TRBV2 and TRBJ1-5; maybe TRBD1 (5 bases). CDR1 SNHLY and CDR2 FYNNEI come from the germline V gene. Trimming shortened V by 5 bases and J by 5 bases, and 16 bases separated the two germline ends. The CDR3 is 15 residues long. The CDR3, as DNA: TGTGCCAGCAGTTTATTGGGGCGGGATTATCAGCCCCAGCATTTT. It yields the protein CASSLLGRDYQPQHF.

This clonotype has just a few counts. The chain links TRBV10-2 to TRBJ2-5; 7 positions match TRBD2. V lost 2 bases to trimming and J lost 0 bases; unmatched junction nucleotides: 6. This CDR3 spans 16 amino acids. CDR1 is WSHSY and CDR2 is SAAADI in the germline V gene. CDR3 DNA sequence: TGCGCCAGCAGTGAGAACAGCGGGAACTACCAAGAGACCCAGTACTTC. Amino acids: CASSENSGNYQETQYF.

The chain recombines TRBV25-1 with TRBJ1-1; D perhaps matches TRBD1 (6 bases). Deletions cut 1 base from V and 4 bases from J, with 13 bases between. Per germline, CDR1 MGHDK and CDR2 SYGVNS. The CDR3 has 15 amino acids. CDR3 DNA: TGTGCCAGCAGTGAATTTCAGGGGAGGAGCACTGAAGCTTTCTTT. Translation: CASSEFQGRSTEAFF. The whole variable domain, remainder taken from reference TRBV25-1 and TRBJ1-1, is EADIYQTPRYLVIGTGKKITLECSQTMGHDKMYWYQQDPGMELHLIHYSYGVNSTEKGDLSSESTVSRIRTEHFPLTLESARPSHTSQYLCASSEFQGRSTEAFFGQGTRLTVV.

The chain is built from TRBV19 and TRBJ2-3, with D possibly TRBD2 on 6 matching bases. CDR1 LNHDA and CDR2 SQIVND come from the germline V gene (reference sequence). The CDR3 consists of 15 residues. Trimming cost V 5 bases and J 6 bases, with 18 bases left between them. Here the CDR3 reads CASSPSSGPGDTQYF. The CDR3 DNA sequence: TGTGCCAGTAGTCCATCGAGCGGGCCAGGGGATACGCAGTATTTT.

In the case of this clonotype: A read error may be the cause here, since a much bigger clone is one base away. This chain connects TRBV10-3 to TRBJ2-3; 7 bases are a match to TRBD1. Looked up from germline, CDR1 is ENHRY and CDR2 is SYGVKD. CDR3 length equals 14 residues. Written as DNA, the CDR3 is TGTGTCACCCGCCTAGGACAGGCAGCAGATACGCAGTATTTT. It codes for CVTRLGQAADTQYF.

This clonotype was found a few times. The chain employs TRBV5-5 and TRBJ2-3; 9 bases fit TRBD1. Germline CDR1 and CDR2: SGHKS and YYEKEE (reference sequence). The CDR3 runs to 14 residues. J was trimmed by 6 bases and V by 2 bases; bases with no gene match: 4. DNA of the CDR3: TGTGCCAGCAGCTTTGGACAGGGGTGGGATACGCAGTATTTT. It translates to CASSFGQGWDTQYF.

In regard to this clonotype: A read error may be the cause here, since a much bigger clone is one base away. The V and J genes are TRBV7-2 and TRBJ1-3; D is undetermined. Germline assignment: CDR1 SGHTA and CDR2 FQGNSA. CDR3 length: 15 amino acids. V gave up 1 base and J gave up 2 bases, with 9 bases separating them. The CDR3 protein is CASSLVLEPGNTIYF. CDR3 bases: TGTGCCAGCAGCTTAGTATTGGAGCCTGGAAACACCATATATTTT.

The CDR3 nucleotides read TGCAGTGCCACGGACACCTACAATGAGCAGTTCTTC. It yields the protein CSATDTYNEQFF. The rearrangement links TRBV20-1 to TRBJ2-1; a possible D gene is TRBD1 (5 bases). Germline CDR1 and CDR2: DFQATT and SNEGSKA (reference sequence). The CDR3 extends over 12 amino acids. Trimming removed 6 bases from V and 2 bases from J, with 8 bases in between.

This clonotype was observed at least ten times. The chain recombines TRBV5-4 with TRBJ2-5, with 8 positions matching TRBD2. The trim removed 0 bases at V and 5 bases at J, leaving 9 bases unmatched. This CDR3 is 16 amino acids long. Germline assignment: CDR1 SGHNT and CDR2 YYREEE (reference sequence). The DNA for the CDR3 is TGTGCCAGCAGCTTGGTCGGTCCTGGCGGGGGGGAGACCCAGTACTTC. Encoded protein: CASSLVGPGGGETQYF.

The V and J genes are TRBV19 and TRBJ1-1, with a possible D match to TRBD1 (6 bases). Germline V gives CDR1 LNHDA, CDR2 SQIVND (reference sequence). The CDR3 runs 14 residues. Trimming took 3 bases from V and 2 from J, leaving 10 bases between them. The CDR3 DNA sequence: TGTGCCAGTAGTATGGAGGGGGTCAACACTGAAGCTTTCTTT. This codes for CASSMEGVNTEAFF. Full variable domain (outside the CDR3, taken from reference TRBV19 and TRBJ1-1): DGGITQSPKYLFRKEGQNVTLSCEQNLNHDAMYWYRQDPGQGLRLIYYSQIVNDFQKGDIAEGYSVSREKKESFPLTVTSAQKNPTAFYLCASSMEGVNTEAFFGQGTRLTVV.

The chain has TRBV2 and TRBJ1-5; D might be TRBD1 (5 bases). CDR1 is SNHLY and CDR2 is FYNNEI in the germline V gene. Trimming cost V 8 bases and J 3 bases, with 11 bases left between them. The CDR3 consists of 13 residues. CDR3 sequence: CASGDPVNQPQHF. Written as DNA, the CDR3 is TGTGCCAGCGGGGACCCGGTCAATCAGCCCCAGCATTTT.

With respect to this clonotype: At one end the junction does not follow the germline gene, possibly because of a read error. This chain's CDR3 is CASRLAGDSHEQYF. CDR3 sequence (DNA): TGTGCCAGCAGATTAGCGGGAGACTCCCACGAGCAGTACTTC. The V call is TRBV27, the J call TRBJ2-7, with 9 bases matching TRBD2. CDR1 MNHEY and CDR2 SMNVEV come from the germline V gene (reference sequence). The CDR3 has 14 amino acids.

This clonotype was seen at least ten times. V usage is TRBV4-2 and J usage is TRBJ2-1; 10 bases line up with TRBD2. CDR1 is LGHNA, CDR2 YNFKEQ, per germline. CDR3 length equals 20 residues. V shed 4 bases and J 0 bases; nucleotides not matched to a gene: 15. CDR3 amino acids: CASSPQLGLAESRSYNEQFF. The DNA of the CDR3 is TGTGCCAGCAGCCCGCAACTCGGACTAGCGGAAAGCCGCTCCTACAATGAGCAGTTCTTC.

J is TRBJ2-5 and V is TRBV20-1; maybe TRBD2 (7 bases). The germline CDR1 and CDR2 sequences are DFQATT and SNEGSKA (reference sequence). The V and J ends lost 0 bases and 8 bases respectively, with 16 bases between them. The CDR3 sequence is 14 residues long. CDR3 DNA sequence: TGCAGTGCTAGAGAAGGGAGGGGGGGGCGAACCCAGTACTTC. It specifies CSAREGRGGRTQYF.

This clonotype was seen repeatedly, ten times or more. The chain links TRBV19 to TRBJ2-5, with TRBD2 matching over 13 bases. The CDR3 extends over 14 amino acids. Germline loops: CDR1 LNHDA, CDR2 SQIVND (reference sequence). J lost 5 bases, V lost 6 bases, and 3 bases had no gene match. CDR3 loop: CASRLAGGSETQYF. In DNA, the CDR3 is TGTGCCAGTAGACTAGCGGGGGGGTCCGAGACCCAGTACTTC.